Following are 5 T cell receptor beta chains from one sample sequenced in a study of cytomegalovirus exposure and HLA in healthy donors. Primers included in the PCR were 60 Vbeta and 13 Jbeta primers. Only in-frame clones appear in the TCRdb table, and some are missing; sequencing was by immunoSEQ multiplex PCR. The sample lists approximately 200,000 clones, roughly 79% occurring once. The sequencing sample was made of PBMCs. Source of these receptors: a woman between 18 and 29 years old in good health and CMV-seronegative.

The V call is TRBV2, the J call TRBJ1-2; the D is unclear. Germline V lookup: CDR1 SNHLY, CDR2 FYNNEI. This CDR3 has 13 residues. V gave up 1 base and J gave up 3 bases, with 6 bases separating them. CDR3 protein: CASSEGRDYGYTF. The CDR3 bases are TGTGCCAGCAGTGAAGGGCGGGACTATGGCTACACCTTC.

The genes are TRBV7-8 and TRBJ2-5; TRBD1 aligns across 9 bases. The CDR3 runs to 16 residues. Trimming at V came to 3 bases and at J to 5 bases, leaving 10 bases not matched to a gene. Germline V gene sequence: CDR1 SGHVS, CDR2 FQNEAQ. Here the CDR3 reads CASSFLTGTGMETQYF. In nucleotides, the CDR3 is TGTGCCAGCAGCTTCCTCACCGGGACAGGGATGGAGACCCAGTACTTC.

The V and J genes are TRBV6-1 and TRBJ2-1; TRBD1 is a possible D gene (6 bases). V was pared by 5 bases and J by 6 bases, with 17 bases between. Germline loops: CDR1 MNHNS, CDR2 SASEGT. This CDR3 contains 15 residues. The CDR3, as DNA: TGTGCCAGCAGTCTGGACAGTTTAAGAGGCAATGAGCAGTTCTTC. Its protein product is CASSLDSLRGNEQFF.

The chain links TRBV29-1 to TRBJ1-2, with 9 bases fitting TRBD1. CDR1 and CDR2 (germline): SQVTM, ANQGSEA. The CDR3 extends over 15 amino acids. V gave up 4 bases and J gave up 2 bases; unmatched junction bases: 8. This chain's CDR3 is CSVVTDRGTNYGYTF. CDR3 nucleotides: TGCAGCGTTGTTACGGACAGGGGAACGAACTATGGCTACACCTTC.

The rearrangement links TRBV11-3 to TRBJ2-5; tentatively, D is TRBD1 (6 bases). Matching the DNA end better, TRBJ2-7 makes the J call doubtful. The CDR3 loop spans 13 amino acids. The germline gives CDR1 SGHNT, CDR2 YENEEA. CDR3 protein: CASSQGSAYEQYF. In DNA, the CDR3 is TGTGCCAGCTCACAGGGTTCGGCCTACGAGCAGTACTTC.